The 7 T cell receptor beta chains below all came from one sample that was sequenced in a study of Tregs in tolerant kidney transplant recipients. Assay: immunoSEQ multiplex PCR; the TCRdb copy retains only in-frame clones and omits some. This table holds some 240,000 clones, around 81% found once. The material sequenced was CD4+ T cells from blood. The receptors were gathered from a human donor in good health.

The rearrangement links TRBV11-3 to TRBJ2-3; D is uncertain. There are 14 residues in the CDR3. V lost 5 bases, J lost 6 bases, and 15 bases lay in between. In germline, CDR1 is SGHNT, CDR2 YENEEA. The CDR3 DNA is TGTGCCAGCAGCCCCGGGTGGAAGGGTGATACGCAGTATTTT. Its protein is CASSPGWKGDTQYF.

CDR3 DNA sequence: TGTGCCAGCAGTTTACGGGACAGACACACTGAAGCTTTCTTT. Encoded protein: CASSLRDRHTEAFF. The J gene is TRBJ1-1, the V gene TRBV27, with 7 positions matching TRBD1. V lost 2 bases to trimming and J lost 3 bases; unmatched junction nucleotides: 3. The germline CDR1 and CDR2 sequences are MNHEY and SMNVEV (reference sequence). This CDR3 is 14 amino acids long.

The CDR3 bases are TGTGCCAGCAGTGAGCCCGGACAGCCTAATCAGCCCCAGCATTTT. Protein: CASSEPGQPNQPQHF. The chain recombines TRBV2 with TRBJ1-5; D may be TRBD1 (6 bases). V was pared by 3 bases and J by 4 bases, with 13 bases between. This CDR3 contains 15 residues. Germline V lookup: CDR1 SNHLY, CDR2 FYNNEI.

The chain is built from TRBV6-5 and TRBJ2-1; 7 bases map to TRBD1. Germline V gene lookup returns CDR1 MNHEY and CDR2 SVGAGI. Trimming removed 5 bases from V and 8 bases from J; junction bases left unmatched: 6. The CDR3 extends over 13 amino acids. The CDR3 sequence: CASSLLQGYEQFF. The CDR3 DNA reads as TGTGCCAGCAGTCTACTACAGGGGTATGAGCAGTTCTTC.

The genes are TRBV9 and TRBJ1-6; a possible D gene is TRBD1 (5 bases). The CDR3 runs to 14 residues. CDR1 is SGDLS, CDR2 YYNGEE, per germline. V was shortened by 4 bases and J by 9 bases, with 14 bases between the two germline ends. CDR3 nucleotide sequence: TGTGCCAGCAGCCCTGGGACCTCGGGTTCACCCCTCCACTTT. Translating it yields CASSPGTSGSPLHF.

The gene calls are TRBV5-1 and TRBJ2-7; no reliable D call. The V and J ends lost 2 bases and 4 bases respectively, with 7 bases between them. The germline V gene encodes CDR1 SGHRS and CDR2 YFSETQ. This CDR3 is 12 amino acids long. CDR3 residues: CASSLDLYEQYF. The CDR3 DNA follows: TGCGCCAGCAGCTTAGATTTGTACGAGCAGTACTTC.

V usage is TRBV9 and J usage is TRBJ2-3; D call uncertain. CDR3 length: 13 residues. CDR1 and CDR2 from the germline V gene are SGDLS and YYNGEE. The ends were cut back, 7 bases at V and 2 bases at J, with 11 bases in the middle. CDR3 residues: CASAAGVTDTQYF. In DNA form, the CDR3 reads TGTGCCAGCGCCGCAGGTGTCACAGATACGCAGTATTTT.